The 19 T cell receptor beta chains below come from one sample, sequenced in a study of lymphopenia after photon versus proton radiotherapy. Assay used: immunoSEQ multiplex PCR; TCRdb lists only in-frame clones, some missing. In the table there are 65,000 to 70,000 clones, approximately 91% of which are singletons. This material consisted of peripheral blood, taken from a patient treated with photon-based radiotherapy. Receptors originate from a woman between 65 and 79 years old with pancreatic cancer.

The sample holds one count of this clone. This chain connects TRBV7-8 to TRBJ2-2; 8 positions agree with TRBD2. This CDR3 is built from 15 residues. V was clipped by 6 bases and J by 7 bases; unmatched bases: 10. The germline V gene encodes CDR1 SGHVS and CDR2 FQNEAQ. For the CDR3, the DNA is TGTGCCAGCAGACCCCCAAGCGGGAGAATCGGGGAGCTGTTTTTT. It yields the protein CASRPPSGRIGELFF. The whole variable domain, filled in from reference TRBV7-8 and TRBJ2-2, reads GAGVSQSPRYKVAKRGQDVALRCDPISGHVSLFWYQQALGQGPEFLTYFQNEAQLDKSGLPSDRFFAERPEGSVSTLKIQRTQQEDSAVYLCASRPPSGRIGELFFGEGSRLTVL.

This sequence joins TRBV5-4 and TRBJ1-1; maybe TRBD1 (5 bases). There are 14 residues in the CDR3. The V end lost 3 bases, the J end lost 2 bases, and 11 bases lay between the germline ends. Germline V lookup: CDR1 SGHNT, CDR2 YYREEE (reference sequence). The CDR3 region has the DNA TGTGCCAGCAGCTCGCCGGGACGAAACACTGAAGCTTTCTTT. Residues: CASSSPGRNTEAFF.

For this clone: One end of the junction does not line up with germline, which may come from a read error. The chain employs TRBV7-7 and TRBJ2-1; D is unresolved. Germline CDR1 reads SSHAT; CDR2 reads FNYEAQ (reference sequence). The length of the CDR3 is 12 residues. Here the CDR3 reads CASSPLTGEQFF. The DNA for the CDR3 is TGTGCTAGCAGCCCTTTAACCGGTGAGCAGTTCTTC.

DNA of the CDR3: TGTGCCAGCAGTCAGCAGGGACCTTCGGCAGGGACCCAGTACTTC. Protein sequence: CASSQQGPSAGTQYF. V is TRBV27 and J is TRBJ2-5; D may correspond to TRBD1 or TRBD2 (5 bases each). The germline V gene has CDR1 MNHEY and CDR2 SMNVEV (reference sequence). This CDR3 has 15 amino acids. The V end lost 5 bases, the J end lost 7 bases, and 20 bases lay between the germline ends.

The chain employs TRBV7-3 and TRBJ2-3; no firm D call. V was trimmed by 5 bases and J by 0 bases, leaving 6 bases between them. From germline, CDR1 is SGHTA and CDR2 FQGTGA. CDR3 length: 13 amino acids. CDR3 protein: CASSLQSTDTQYF. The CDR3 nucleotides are TGTGCCAGCAGCCTCCAAAGCACAGATACGCAGTATTTT. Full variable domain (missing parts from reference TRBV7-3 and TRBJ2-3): GAGVSQTPSNKVTEKGKYVELRCDPISGHTALYWYRQSLGQGPEFLIYFQGTGAADDSGLPNDRFFAVRPEGSVSTLKIQRTERGDSAVYLCASSLQSTDTQYFGPGTRLTVL.

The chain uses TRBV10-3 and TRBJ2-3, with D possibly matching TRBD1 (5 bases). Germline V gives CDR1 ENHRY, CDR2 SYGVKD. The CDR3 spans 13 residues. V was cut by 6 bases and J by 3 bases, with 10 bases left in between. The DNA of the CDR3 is TGTGCCATCAGCCCTGACAGAACAGATACGCAGTATTTT. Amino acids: CAISPDRTDTQYF.

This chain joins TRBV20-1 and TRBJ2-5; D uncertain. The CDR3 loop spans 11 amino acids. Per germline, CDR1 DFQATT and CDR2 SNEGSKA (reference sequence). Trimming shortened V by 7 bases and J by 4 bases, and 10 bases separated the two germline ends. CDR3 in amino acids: CSGKWGETQYF. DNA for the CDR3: TGCAGTGGTAAATGGGGAGAGACCCAGTACTTC.

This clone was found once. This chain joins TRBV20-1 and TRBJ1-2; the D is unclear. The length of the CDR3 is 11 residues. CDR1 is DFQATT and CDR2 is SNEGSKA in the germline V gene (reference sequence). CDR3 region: CSIAGNYGYTF. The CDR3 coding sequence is TGCAGCATTGCGGGGAACTATGGCTACACCTTC.

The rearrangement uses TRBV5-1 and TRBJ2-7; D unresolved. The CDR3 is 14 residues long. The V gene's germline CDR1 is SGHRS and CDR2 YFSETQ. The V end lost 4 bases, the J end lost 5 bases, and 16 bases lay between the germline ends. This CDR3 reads CASSPDPLKDEQYF. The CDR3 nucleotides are TGCGCCAGCAGCCCCGACCCCTTAAAAGACGAGCAGTACTTC.

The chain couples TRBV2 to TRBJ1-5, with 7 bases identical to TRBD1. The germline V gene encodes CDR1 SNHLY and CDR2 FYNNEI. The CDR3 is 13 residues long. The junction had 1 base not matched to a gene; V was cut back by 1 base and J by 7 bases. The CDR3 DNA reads TGTGCCAGCAGTGAAGGACAGGGCCAGCCCCAGCATTTT. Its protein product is CASSEGQGQPQHF.

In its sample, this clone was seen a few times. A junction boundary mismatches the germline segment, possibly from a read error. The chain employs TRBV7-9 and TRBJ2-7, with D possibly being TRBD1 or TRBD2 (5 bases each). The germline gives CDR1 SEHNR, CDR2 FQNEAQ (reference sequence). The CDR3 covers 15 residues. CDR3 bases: TGTGCCAGCAGCTTAAGGGACGCCGCCTCCCACGAGCAGTACTTC. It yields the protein CASSLRDAASHEQYF.

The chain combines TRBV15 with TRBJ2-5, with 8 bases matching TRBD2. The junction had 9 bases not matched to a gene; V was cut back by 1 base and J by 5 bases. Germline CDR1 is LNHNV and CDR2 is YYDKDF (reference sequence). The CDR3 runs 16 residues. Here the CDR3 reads CATSRAPSAGEETQYF. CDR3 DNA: TGTGCCACCAGCAGAGCCCCATCAGCGGGAGAGGAGACCCAGTACTTC.

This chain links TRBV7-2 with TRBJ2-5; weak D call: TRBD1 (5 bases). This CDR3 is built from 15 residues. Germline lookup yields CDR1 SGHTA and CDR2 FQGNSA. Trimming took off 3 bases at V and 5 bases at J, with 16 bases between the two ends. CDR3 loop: CASSFIGAEEETQYF. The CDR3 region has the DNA TGTGCCAGCAGCTTCATAGGGGCCGAGGAGGAGACCCAGTACTTC. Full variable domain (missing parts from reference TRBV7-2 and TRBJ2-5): GAGVSQSPSNKVTEKGKDVELRCDPISGHTALYWYRQSLGQGLEFLIYFQGNSAPDKSGLPSDRFSAERTGGSVSTLTIQRTQQEDSAVYLCASSFIGAEEETQYFGPGTRLLVL.

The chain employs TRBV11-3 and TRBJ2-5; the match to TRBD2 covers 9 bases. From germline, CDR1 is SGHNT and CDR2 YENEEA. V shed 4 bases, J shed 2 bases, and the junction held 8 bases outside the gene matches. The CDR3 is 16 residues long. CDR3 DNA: TGTGCCAGCAGCTCGGGAGTGGCGGGAGGGCAAGAGACCCAGTACTTC. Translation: CASSSGVAGGQETQYF.

CDR3 loop: CASSLTEIYGYTF. The DNA of the CDR3 is TGTGCCAGCAGCTTAACGGAGATCTATGGCTACACCTTC. J is TRBJ1-2 and V is TRBV5-5, with no clear D. The V end was cut by 2 bases, the J end by 4 bases, with 9 bases between. Germline V gene data show CDR1 as SGHKS and CDR2 as YYEKEE (reference sequence). The CDR3 runs to 13 residues.

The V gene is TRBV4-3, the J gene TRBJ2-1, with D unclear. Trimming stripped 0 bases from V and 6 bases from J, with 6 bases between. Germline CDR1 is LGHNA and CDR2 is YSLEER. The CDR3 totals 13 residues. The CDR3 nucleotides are TGCGCCAGCAGCCAAGAGCCGCGCAATGAGCAGTTCTTC. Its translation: CASSQEPRNEQFF.

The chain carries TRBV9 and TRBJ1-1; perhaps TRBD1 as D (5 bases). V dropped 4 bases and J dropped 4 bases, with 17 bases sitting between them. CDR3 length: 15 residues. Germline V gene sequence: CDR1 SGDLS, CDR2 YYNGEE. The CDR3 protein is CASSRRGDSPTEAFF. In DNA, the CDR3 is TGTGCCAGCAGCCGTAGAGGGGATTCGCCCACTGAAGCTTTCTTT.

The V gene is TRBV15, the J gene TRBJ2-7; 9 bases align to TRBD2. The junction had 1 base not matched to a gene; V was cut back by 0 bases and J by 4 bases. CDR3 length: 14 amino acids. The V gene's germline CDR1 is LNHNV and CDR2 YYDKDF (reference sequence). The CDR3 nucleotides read TGTGCCACCAGCAGAGAGGGACTAGCTTACGAGCAGTACTTC. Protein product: CATSREGLAYEQYF.

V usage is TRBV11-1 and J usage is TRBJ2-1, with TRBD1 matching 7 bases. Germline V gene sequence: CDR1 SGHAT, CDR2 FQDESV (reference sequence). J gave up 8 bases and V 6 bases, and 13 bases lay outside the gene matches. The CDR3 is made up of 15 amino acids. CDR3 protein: CASRRGQNQLDEQFF. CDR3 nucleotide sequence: TGTGCCAGCAGACGGGGACAGAACCAATTGGATGAGCAGTTCTTC.